Below, one T cell receptor beta chain is given with its context. The antigen is not known. The data originate from a study of siplizumab effects on memory and regulatory T cells. Study-wide findings and caveats: Controls showed an average of around 28% Treg-derived mappable alloreactive CD4+ clones, while siplizumab showed about 75%. Contribution to the alloresponse seemed major for naive T cells, which also seemed more diverse than memory cells. In siplizumab cultures, the suppressive function of proliferating Tregs remained unconfirmed.

Assay used: immunoSEQ multiplex PCR; TCRdb lists only in-frame clones, some missing. Of around 100,000 clones listed, over 90% were seen once; the top ten hold 12%. The CDR3 is made up of 14 amino acids. V dropped 5 bases and J dropped 8; count of bases not matched to a gene: 9. Per the germline V gene, CDR1 is SGHNT and CDR2 is YENEEA. The rearrangement joins TRBV11-3 to TRBJ2-1, with TRBD2 matching over 7 bases. The specimen was non-Treg CD4+ T cells sorted from blood. The clonotype originates from a human donor in good health. The CDR3 sequence is CASSATTSWDEQFF. CDR3 bases: TGTGCCAGCAGCGCGACGACTAGCTGGGATGAGCAGTTCTTC. Using reference TRBV11-3 and TRBJ2-1 for the parts outside the CDR3, the full variable domain is EAGVVQSPRYKIIEKKQPVAFWCNPISGHNTLYWYLQNLGQGPELLIRYENEEAVDDSQLPKDRFSAERLKGVDSTLKIQPAELGDSAVYLCASSATTSWDEQFFGPGTRLTVL.